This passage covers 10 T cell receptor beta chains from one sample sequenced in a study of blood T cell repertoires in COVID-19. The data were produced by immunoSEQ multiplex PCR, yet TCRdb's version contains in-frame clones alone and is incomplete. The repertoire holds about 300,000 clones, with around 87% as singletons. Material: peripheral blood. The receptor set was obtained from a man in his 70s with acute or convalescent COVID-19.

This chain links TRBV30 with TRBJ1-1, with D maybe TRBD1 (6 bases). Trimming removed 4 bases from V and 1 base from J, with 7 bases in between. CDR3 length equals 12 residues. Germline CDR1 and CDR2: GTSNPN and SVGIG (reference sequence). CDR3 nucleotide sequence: TGTGCCTGGATGGGGGCGAACACTGAAGCTTTCTTT. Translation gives CAWMGANTEAFF.

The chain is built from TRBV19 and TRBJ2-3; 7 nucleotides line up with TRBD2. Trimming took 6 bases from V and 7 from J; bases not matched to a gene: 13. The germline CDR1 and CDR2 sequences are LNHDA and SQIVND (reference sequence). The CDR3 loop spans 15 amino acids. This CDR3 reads CASSPGLAAHNTQYF. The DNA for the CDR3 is TGTGCCAGTAGCCCGGGGCTAGCGGCACACAATACGCAGTATTTT.

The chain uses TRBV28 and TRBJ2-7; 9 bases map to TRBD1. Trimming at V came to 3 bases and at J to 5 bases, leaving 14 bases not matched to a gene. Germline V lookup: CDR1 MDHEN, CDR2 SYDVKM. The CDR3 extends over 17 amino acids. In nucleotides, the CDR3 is TGTGCCAGCAGTTTTGTCGGTTACAGGGGGCGTTTAGACGAGCAGTACTTC. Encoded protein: CASSFVGYRGRLDEQYF.

CDR3 protein: CASSPLGPDTQYF. DNA for the CDR3: TGTGCCAGCAGCCCGCTGGGGCCAGATACGCAGTATTTT. The chain links TRBV5-4 to TRBJ2-3, with a possible D match to TRBD1 (5 bases). Deletions cut 4 bases from V and 4 bases from J, with 10 bases between. The CDR3 totals 13 residues. CDR1 SGHNT and CDR2 YYREEE come from the germline V gene (reference sequence).

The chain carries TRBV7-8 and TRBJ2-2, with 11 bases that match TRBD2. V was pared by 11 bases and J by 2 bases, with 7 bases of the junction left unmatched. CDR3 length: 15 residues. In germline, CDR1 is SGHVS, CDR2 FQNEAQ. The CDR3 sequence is CAGGGLADNTGELFF. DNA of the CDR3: TGTGCCGGTGGGGGACTAGCGGATAACACCGGGGAGCTGTTTTTT.

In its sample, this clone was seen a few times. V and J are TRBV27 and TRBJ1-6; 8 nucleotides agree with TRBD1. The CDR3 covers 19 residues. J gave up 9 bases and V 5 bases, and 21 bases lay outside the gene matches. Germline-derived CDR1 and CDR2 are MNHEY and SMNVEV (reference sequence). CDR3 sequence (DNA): TGTGCCAGCAGTCCCCGACTGGGCGGGACAGGAAGATCTGGTTCACCCCTCCACTTT. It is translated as CASSPRLGGTGRSGSPLHF.

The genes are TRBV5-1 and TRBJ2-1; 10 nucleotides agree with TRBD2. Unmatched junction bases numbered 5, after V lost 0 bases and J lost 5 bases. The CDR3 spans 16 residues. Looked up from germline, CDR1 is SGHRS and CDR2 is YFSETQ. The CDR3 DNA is TGCGCCAGCAGCTTGGCCGGGACTAGCGCCCACAATGAGCAGTTCTTC. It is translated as CASSLAGTSAHNEQFF.

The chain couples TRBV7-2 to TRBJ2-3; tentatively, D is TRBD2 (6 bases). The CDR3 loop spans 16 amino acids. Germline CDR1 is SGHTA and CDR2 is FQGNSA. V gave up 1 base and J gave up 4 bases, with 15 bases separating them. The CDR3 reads CASSLVGAGGADTQYF. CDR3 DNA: TGTGCCAGCAGCTTAGTTGGAGCGGGCGGAGCAGATACGCAGTATTTT.

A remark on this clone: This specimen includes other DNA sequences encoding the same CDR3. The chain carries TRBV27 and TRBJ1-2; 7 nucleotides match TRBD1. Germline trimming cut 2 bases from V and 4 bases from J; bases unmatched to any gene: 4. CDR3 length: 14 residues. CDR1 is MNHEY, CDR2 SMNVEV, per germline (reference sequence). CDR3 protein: CASSLQGVGYGYTF. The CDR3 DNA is TGTGCCAGCAGTTTACAGGGGGTTGGCTATGGCTACACCTTC.

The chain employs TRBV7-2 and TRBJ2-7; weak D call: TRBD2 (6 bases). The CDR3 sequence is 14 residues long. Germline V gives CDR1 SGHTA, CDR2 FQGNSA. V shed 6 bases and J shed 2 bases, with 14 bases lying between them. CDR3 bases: TGTGCCAGCAGGTCAACCGGGAGCCCCTACGAGCAGTACTTC. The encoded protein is CASRSTGSPYEQYF.